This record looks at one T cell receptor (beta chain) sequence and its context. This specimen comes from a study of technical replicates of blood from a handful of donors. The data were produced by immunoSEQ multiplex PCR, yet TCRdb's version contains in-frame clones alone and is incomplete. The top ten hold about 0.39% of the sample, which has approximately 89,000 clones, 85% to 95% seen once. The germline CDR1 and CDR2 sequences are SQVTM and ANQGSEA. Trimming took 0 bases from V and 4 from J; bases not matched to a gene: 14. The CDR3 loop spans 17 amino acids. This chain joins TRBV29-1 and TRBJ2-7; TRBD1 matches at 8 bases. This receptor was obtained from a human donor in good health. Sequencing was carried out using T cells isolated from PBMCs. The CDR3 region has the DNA TGCAGCGTTGAAGATCCGGGTGGGCCAGGGGGCAGATACGAGCAGTACTTC. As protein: CSVEDPGGPGGRYEQYF.